Listed here is a single T cell receptor beta chain. The antigen is undetermined. In germline, CDR1 is LGHNA, CDR2 YSLEER. This CDR3 spans 16 amino acids. V was pared by 3 bases and J by 8 bases, with 10 bases of the junction left unmatched. The sample comes from a study of tumour-infiltrating T cells in Burkitt lymphoma. Study in general: This cohort included all epidemiological subtypes of Burkitt lymphoma. Findings and caveats of the study: Several public clonotypes were shared across many Burkitt lymphoma patients.

The repertoire was sequenced with immunoSEQ multiplex PCR; TCRdb's copy has only in-frame clones and lacks some. The table includes tens of thousands of clones, around 32% detected once. The sample taken for sequencing was tumor tissue. V usage is TRBV4-3 and J usage is TRBJ1-4, with 9 nucleotides matching TRBD1. The TCR was taken from a human donor with Burkitt lymphoma. The DNA for the CDR3 is TGCGCCAGCAGCCAGCTACCGGGACAGGGTGGGGAAAAACTGTTTTTT. Translated, it gives CASSQLPGQGGEKLFF.